These 9 T cell receptor beta chains were sequenced from one sample in a study of blood T cells in healthy people across ages. A second about 6 to 11 cycle PCR used barcoded and J-beta primers. TCRdb redid the calling of the 5' RACE reads with MiXCR, one entry per CDR3 protein. The table shows 980,000 or so distinct CDR3 sequences, with 45% to 50% occurring only once. Sample: blood. These receptors came from a man younger than 40 in good health.

V gene TRBV29-1 combines with J gene TRBJ2-1; tentative D call: TRBD2 (6 bases). The CDR3 covers 19 residues. Trimming took 8 bases from V and 2 from J, leaving 31 bases between them. Germline assignment: CDR1 SQVTM and CDR2 ANQGSEA. Written as DNA, the CDR3 is TGCAGCCATTCCGGAGGGTCAGCCTCTGAAGGATTACCCTACAATGAGCAGTTCTTC. Encoded protein: CSHSGGSASEGLPYNEQFF.

V and J are TRBV18 and TRBJ1-4; 7 nucleotides line up with TRBD1. V was clipped by 10 bases and J by 4 bases; unmatched bases: 6. The CDR3 has 13 amino acids. CDR1 and CDR2 from the germline V gene are KGHSH and LQKENI. The DNA of the CDR3 is TGTGCCACCCAGGGGGGGCATAATGAAAAACTGTTTTTT. This encodes CATQGGHNEKLFF.

This clonotype has only a few counts. V is TRBV12-3 or TRBV12-4 and J is TRBJ1-5; 10 bases map to TRBD1. V shed 1 base, J shed 5 bases, and the junction held 8 bases outside the gene matches. The CDR3 spans 17 residues. The CDR3, as DNA: TGTGCCAGCAGTTTAGATTCGGACAGGGGGATAGATCAGCCCCAGCATTTT. Translated: CASSLDSDRGIDQPQHF.

This chain links TRBV4-1 with TRBJ2-7; 9 bases agree with TRBD2. The CDR3 covers 17 residues. Trimming removed 2 bases from V and 4 bases from J; junction bases left unmatched: 12. CDR1 and CDR2 (germline): MGHRA, YSYEKL. The CDR3 region has the DNA TGCGCCAGCAGCCAAATGGAGGACGGCGGGGGGGAATACGAGCAGTACTTC. Amino acid sequence: CASSQMEDGGGEYEQYF.

This chain connects TRBV29-1 to TRBJ2-5; a possible D gene is TRBD2 (5 bases). Germline loops: CDR1 SQVTM, CDR2 ANQGSEA. V was cut by 3 bases and J by 5 bases, with 13 bases left in between. The CDR3 has 13 amino acids. The CDR3 nucleotides read TGCAGCGTTGACGGCCTAACGGGGGAGACCCAGTACTTC. It is translated as CSVDGLTGETQYF. The complete variable domain, with remaining parts taken from reference TRBV29-1 and TRBJ2-5, reads SAVISQKPSRDICQRGTSLTIQCQVDSQVTMMFWYRQQPGQSLTLIATANQGSEATYESGFVIDKFPISRPNLTFSTLTVSNMSPEDSSIYLCSVDGLTGETQYFGPGTRLLVL.

This clonotype was seen a handful of times. The rearrangement links TRBV20-1 to TRBJ1-2, with 7 nucleotides matching TRBD1. Germline assignment: CDR1 DFQATT and CDR2 SNEGSKA (reference sequence). The CDR3 sequence is 13 residues long. The trim removed 8 bases at V and 4 bases at J, leaving 10 bases unmatched. The CDR3 reads CSSEKRDSYGYTF. The CDR3 DNA is TGCAGTTCGGAAAAAAGGGACAGCTATGGCTACACCTTC.

The chain combines TRBV19 with TRBJ1-1; D remains unclear. Between the trimmed V and J ends, which lost 3 bases and 5 bases, there was a span of 10 bases. The CDR3 runs 13 residues. Germline CDR1 reads LNHDA; CDR2 reads SQIVND (reference sequence). The CDR3: CASSIRASTEAFF. In DNA, the CDR3 is TGTGCCAGTAGTATTCGGGCGTCGACTGAAGCTTTCTTT.

J is TRBJ2-2 and V is TRBV9, with 7 nucleotides matching TRBD2. CDR3 size: 16 residues. V lost 0 bases to trimming and J lost 7 bases; unmatched junction nucleotides: 9. Per the germline V gene, CDR1 is SGDLS and CDR2 is YYNGEE. CDR3 in amino acids: CASSVDPGGRGGELFF. For the CDR3, the DNA is TGTGCCAGCAGCGTAGACCCGGGGGGTCGAGGCGGGGAGCTGTTTTTT.

The gene calls are TRBV6-1 and TRBJ2-1; D ambiguous. V gave up 10 bases and J gave up 10 bases, with 23 bases separating them. The germline V gene has CDR1 MNHNS and CDR2 SASEGT. The CDR3 spans 14 residues. The CDR3 protein is CATSSTHSSYEQFF. The CDR3 DNA sequence: TGTGCCACCTCAAGCACGCATTCCTCCTACGAGCAGTTCTTC.